This is a list of T cell receptor beta chains from one sample in a study of T cell repertoires in cytomegalovirus infection. One entry per CDR3 protein results from TCRdb running MiXCR on the reads. The data contain more than 75,000 distinct CDR3 sequences, 25% to 30% of them singletons. Antigens of these TCRs are unknown. Source: CD8+ T cells from cultured PBMCs, taken from culture after CMV antigen stimulation. The origin of the receptors is a human donor in good health (CMV status not recorded). Some clones in this sample may be carry-over from other donors' samples. Both conserved end residues are part of each CDR3. The order of the fields is clone size, J gene, D gene, V gene, CDR3 DNA, CDR3 protein. The D gene is left open where the match is weak. Size is stated for part of the rows, as once, few or many counts, or as a class when the clone is expanded.

abundance: few
j_gene: TRBJ1-5
d_gene: .
v_gene: TRBV7-9
CDR3nt: TGTGCCAGCGCAGGGGCGGCCAATCAGCCCCAGCATTTT
CDR3aa: CASAGAANQPQHF

abundance: .
j_gene: TRBJ2-1
d_gene: .
v_gene: TRBV6-5
CDR3nt: TGTGCCAGCAGTTACGGCGCGAACTCCTACAATGAGCAGTTCTTC
CDR3aa: CASSYGANSYNEQFF

abundance: few
j_gene: TRBJ2-3
d_gene: .
v_gene: TRBV7-9
CDR3nt: TGTGCCAGCAGCTTGACATCGGCTAGCACAGATACGCAGTATTTT
CDR3aa: CASSLTSASTDTQYF

abundance: .
j_gene: TRBJ2-1
d_gene: TRBD2
v_gene: TRBV5-4
CDR3nt: TGTGCCAGCAGCTTGGAGTCCGGGGGGATAAACAATGAGGAGTTCTTC
CDR3aa: CASSLESGGINNEEFF

abundance: .
j_gene: TRBJ2-3
d_gene: TRBD2
v_gene: TRBV7-6
CDR3nt: TGTGCCAGCAGCTCCACTAGCGGGGGCGAGGGAGATACGCAGTATTTT
CDR3aa: CASSSTSGGEGDTQYF

abundance: .
j_gene: TRBJ1-4
d_gene: .
v_gene: TRBV27
CDR3nt: TGTGCCAGCAGTGACCAGGACAGTGGGGCAACTAATGAAAAACTGTTTTTT
CDR3aa: CASSDQDSGATNEKLFF

abundance: few
j_gene: TRBJ2-3
d_gene: .
v_gene: TRBV12-3/TRBV12-4
CDR3nt: TGTGCCAGCAGTCCACAGGGAACCTTCACAGATACGCAGTATTTT
CDR3aa: CASSPQGTFTDTQYF

abundance: many
j_gene: TRBJ1-2
d_gene: TRBD1
v_gene: TRBV7-2
CDR3nt: TGTGCCAGCAGCTTGGCCTTGGACAGGGTAAATGGCTACACCTTC
CDR3aa: CASSLALDRVNGYTF

abundance: .
j_gene: TRBJ2-3
d_gene: TRBD2
v_gene: TRBV27
CDR3nt: TGTGCCAGCAGCCCCCTAGCGGGGGGAAGCACAGATACGCAGTATTTT
CDR3aa: CASSPLAGGSTDTQYF

abundance: .
j_gene: TRBJ1-1
d_gene: .
v_gene: TRBV19
CDR3nt: TGTGCCAGTAGTATACGTTTAATGAACACTGAAGCTTTCTTT
CDR3aa: CASSIRLMNTEAFF

abundance: many
j_gene: TRBJ2-2
d_gene: TRBD1
v_gene: TRBV27
CDR3nt: TGTGCCAGCAGTTTGGGGACAGGGGTAACCGGGGAGCTGTTTTTT
CDR3aa: CASSLGTGVTGELFF

abundance: .
j_gene: TRBJ1-2
d_gene: TRBD1
v_gene: TRBV5-8
CDR3nt: TGTGCCAGCAGCTTGGGGGGACAGGGGGCGTCAAACTATGGCTACACCTTC
CDR3aa: CASSLGGQGASNYGYTF

abundance: .
j_gene: TRBJ1-2
d_gene: .
v_gene: TRBV29-1
CDR3nt: TGCAGCGTCCAGGACAGCAGCTATGGCTACACCTTC
CDR3aa: CSVQDSSYGYTF

abundance: .
j_gene: TRBJ2-3
d_gene: TRBD2
v_gene: TRBV7-8
CDR3nt: TGTGCCAGCAGCTCGAGCGGGAACACAGATACGCAGTATTTT
CDR3aa: CASSSSGNTDTQYF

abundance: .
j_gene: TRBJ2-1
d_gene: TRBD1
v_gene: TRBV9
CDR3nt: TGTGCCAGCAGTTTTACACAGGGGAGTGAGCAGTTCTTC
CDR3aa: CASSFTQGSEQFF

abundance: .
j_gene: TRBJ2-1
d_gene: TRBD2
v_gene: TRBV20-1
CDR3nt: TGCAGTGTTTTAGCGGGGGGGCAGGATGAGCAGTTCTTC
CDR3aa: CSVLAGGQDEQFF

abundance: many
j_gene: TRBJ1-3
d_gene: .
v_gene: TRBV6-1
CDR3nt: TGTGCCAGCAGTGAAGAGTTCGGGGGCTTCTCTGGAAACACCATATATTTT
CDR3aa: CASSEEFGGFSGNTIYF

abundance: .
j_gene: TRBJ2-6
d_gene: .
v_gene: TRBV27
CDR3nt: TGTGCCAGCAGTTTAGAAGGCACTTTCTCTGGGGCCAACGTCCTGACTTTC
CDR3aa: CASSLEGTFSGANVLTF

abundance: .
j_gene: TRBJ1-5
d_gene: .
v_gene: TRBV7-6
CDR3nt: TGTGCCAACAGCAACGCTCCGAATCAGCCCCAGCATTTT
CDR3aa: CANSNAPNQPQHF

abundance: many
j_gene: TRBJ1-1
d_gene: .
v_gene: TRBV4-1
CDR3nt: TGCGCCAGCAGCCAGCCCCGGTTCGGGTCGAACACTGAAGCTTTCTTT
CDR3aa: CASSQPRFGSNTEAFF

abundance: few
j_gene: TRBJ2-1
d_gene: .
v_gene: TRBV7-6
CDR3nt: TGTGCCAGCCCACGGGACGGCAGAGGTGTAAAAAATGAGCAGTTCTTC
CDR3aa: CASPRDGRGVKNEQFF

abundance: .
j_gene: TRBJ1-1
d_gene: .
v_gene: TRBV12-3/TRBV12-4
CDR3nt: TGTGCCAGCAACCTAGGGGGAGAAGGCACTGAAGCTTTCTTT
CDR3aa: CASNLGGEGTEAFF

abundance: many
j_gene: TRBJ1-5
d_gene: .
v_gene: TRBV9
CDR3nt: TGTGCCAGCAGCCTCTACAAGCGCGTGGGCAATCAGCCCCAGCATTTT
CDR3aa: CASSLYKRVGNQPQHF